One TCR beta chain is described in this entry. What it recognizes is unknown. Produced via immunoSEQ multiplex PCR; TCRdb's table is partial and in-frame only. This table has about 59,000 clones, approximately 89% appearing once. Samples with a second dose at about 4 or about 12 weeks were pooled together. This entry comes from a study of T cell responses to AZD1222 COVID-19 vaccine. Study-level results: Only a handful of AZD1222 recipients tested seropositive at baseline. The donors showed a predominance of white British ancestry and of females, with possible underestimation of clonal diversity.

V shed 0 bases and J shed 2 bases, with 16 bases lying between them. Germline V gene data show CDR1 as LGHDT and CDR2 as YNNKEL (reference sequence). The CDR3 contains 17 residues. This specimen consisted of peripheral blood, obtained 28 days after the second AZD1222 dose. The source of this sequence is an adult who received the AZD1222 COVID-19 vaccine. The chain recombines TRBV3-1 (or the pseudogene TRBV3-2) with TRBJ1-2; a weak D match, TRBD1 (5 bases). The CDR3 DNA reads TGTGCCAGCAGCCAAGAGGACATAACCTGCGTGAACTATGGCTACACCTTC. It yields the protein CASSQEDITCVNYGYTF.